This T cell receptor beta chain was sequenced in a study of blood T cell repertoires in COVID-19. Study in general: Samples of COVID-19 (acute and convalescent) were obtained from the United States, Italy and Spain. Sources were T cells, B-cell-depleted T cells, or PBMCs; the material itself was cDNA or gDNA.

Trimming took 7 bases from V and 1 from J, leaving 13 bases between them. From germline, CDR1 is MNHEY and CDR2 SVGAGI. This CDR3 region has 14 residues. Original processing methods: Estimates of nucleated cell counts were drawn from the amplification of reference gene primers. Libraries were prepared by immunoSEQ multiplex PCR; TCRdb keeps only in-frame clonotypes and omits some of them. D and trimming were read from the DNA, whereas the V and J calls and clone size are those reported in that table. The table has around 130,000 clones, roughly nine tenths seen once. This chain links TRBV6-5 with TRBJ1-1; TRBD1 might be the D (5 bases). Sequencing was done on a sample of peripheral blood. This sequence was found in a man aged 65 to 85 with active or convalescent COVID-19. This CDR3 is CASTRSTANTEAFF. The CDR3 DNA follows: TGTGCCAGCACTCGGTCGACAGCGAACACTGAAGCTTTCTTT.